This T cell receptor (beta chain) was captured by sequencing in a study of cytomegalovirus exposure and HLA in healthy donors (dated by TCRdb to about 2017). For the study in its entirety: An earlier analysis of some 600 of the donors reported under 300 Gb of sequence data and approximately 120 million unique TCR beta sequences obtained from roughly 170 million T cells. Roughly five DR-DQ haplotypes were handled as single units for association and clustering, since linkage in the cohort was strong. On average, 235,054 unique TCR beta nucleotide sequences were sequenced per donor among 398 genotyped donors of the cohort, with 15% to 20% of those sequences being non-productive. A separate validation cohort of about 110 different subjects was used in addition to the approximately 640-subject first cohort. HLA typing covered class I and class II loci at four-digit resolution. A later genetic analysis took genome-wide SNP genotypes for 398 of the 666 donors and used that subset as a discovery cohort. Alongside the repertoire data, information on donor age, sex, ethnicity and CMV serostatus was compiled. To predict cytomegalovirus infection status, the study brought together high-throughput TCR immunosequencing, statistical association of individual TCRs with disease status, and machine learning. A later analysis re-analyzed previously published TCR beta repertoires from 650 to 800 donors and added high-resolution HLA genotyping to study TCR occurrence patterns. The study profiled the T cell repertoires of about 640 subjects by immunosequencing and related them to cytomegalovirus serostatus. About 280 gigabases of sequencing data and approximately 85 million unique TCR sequences were included in an early release covering under 650 HLA-typed donors. Of the 300 to 500 genotyped donors, 65% to 90% were placed in the genetic ancestry cluster associated with self-reported Caucasian donors. The study aimed to test whether cataloging public T cell receptors could reveal signatures of past pathogen exposure. To decide whether each TCR beta V gene segment behaved as functional or pseudogenic, an earlier analysis of fewer than 750 of the donors relied on high-throughput TCR beta sequencing. All discovery cohort repertoires had been generated using a single sequencing platform. Typing coverage differed by locus: A, B, C, DRB1 and DQB1 were typed in roughly 620-630 donors, DQA1 in about 560, DPA1 in some 570, and DPB1 in 450 to 480. In the later analysis, no new phenotypic data were used to find candidate immune exposures; instead, reliance was placed on TCR beta sequences and their occurrence across donors.

The cohort consisted of fewer than 700 healthy bone marrow donors. At the time of sampling, every cohort member was nominally healthy, though immune exposures that went unrecorded were likely present. The donor was CMV seronegative and belonged to the group of 320 or so seronegative cohort members. A peripheral blood sample was collected from each donor, and TCR beta sequencing was performed on peripheral blood mononuclear cells. Genomic DNA was extracted from the blood cell samples with the Qiagen DNeasy Blood Extraction Kit. Comment on this clone: Its antigen remains unidentified. Base qualities are not recorded, but no much larger clone differs from it by a single base.

To prepare the library, the immunoSEQ multiplex PCR assay was applied. For the multiplex PCR, a mixture combining 60 forward primers for TCR Vbeta segments and 13 reverse primers for TCR Jbeta segments was used. A multiplex PCR assay on genomic DNA amplified the CDR3 region of rearranged TCR beta genes. Amplified TCR beta libraries were sequenced as 87-base-pair reads on the Illumina HiSeq System. On the authors' methods: Across the roughly 670 repertoires, a later analysis counted 80 million or so unique TCR beta chains, about 10 million of which were shared by at least two donors. Raw reads were error-corrected and collapsed into unique sequences with a nearest-neighbor algorithm that merged closely related sequences to remove PCR and sequencing errors. To assign V, D and J gene segments, CDR3 sequences were aligned to IMGT reference sequences. For a sequence to be retained, at least a six-nucleotide match to both a V gene segment and a J gene segment was required. Rearrangements were called productive when the CDR3 lacked stop codons and stayed in frame with V and J; all others were non-productive. Following IMGT convention, CDR3 was defined as the stretch from the second conserved V-encoded cysteine up to the conserved J-encoded phenylalanine. In an earlier analysis of more than 550 of the donors, sequences lacking an unambiguous match to a single V gene segment were excluded. An earlier analysis of a few hundred of the donors called V segments functional above 56.7% productive rearrangements and segregating when the between-donor standard deviation exceeded 5%. A statistical classification framework was built to diagnose cytomegalovirus status from the catalog of TCR beta chain sequences. A later analysis assigned V and J genes by comparing TCR nucleotide sequences with IMGT/GENE-DB human TR gene sequences. In a later analysis, CDR3 sequences and most-parsimonious VDJ recombination scenarios were assigned using the TCRdist pipeline. In a later analysis, every TCR beta chain was defined by the combination of its CDR3 amino acid sequence and its V-gene family, and reads without a unique V-gene family were dropped. As a way to deal with suspected cross-contamination and a sequencing artifact, a later analysis dropped hundreds of nucleotide sequences that were highly shared and had low generation probability. A later analysis calculated a clonal expansion index for each public chain from normalized within-repertoire ranks of inferred template counts. In a later analysis, generation probabilities were computed using a VDJ recombination model fitted to out-of-frame rearrangements, and the results were checked against IGoR. In a later analysis, TCR-TCR, TCR-HLA and TCR-CMV co-occurrence was scored with hypergeometric tests, and a repertoire-size bias correction was applied to TCR pairs. To estimate false discovery rates, a later analysis permuted the HLA or CMV assignments 20 times. A later analysis grouped co-occurring TCRs with DBSCAN, adding TCRdist sequence similarity when clustering within HLA-allele-positive subsets. Co-occurrence clustering excluded repertoires with fewer than 30,000 or more than 120,000 public chains, plus five with anomalous nucleotide sharing. The source is immuneACCESS, and TCRdb retained only in-frame sequences with V and J called. Part of the clones is not carried over; for the studies checked, unresolved V genes explain less than half of this, and the remainder is unexplained. V and J calls and clone size are given by that table; D and trimming were obtained from the DNA. The sample includes around 200,000 clones, with approximately 80% observed a single time. The ten largest account for under 0.8% of the sample.

Unmatched junction bases come to 6, with V trimmed by 2 bases and J by 4 bases. Taken from cysteine to phenylalanine, the CDR3 has 15 residues. The retained sequence is limited to the CDR3, 45 bases, with the frame set at the first base. CDR1 SGHNT and CDR2 YYREEE are derived from the germline V gene (reference sequence). Overall study outcomes, separate from this receptor: The authors suggested that the approach could potentially be extended to other disease states and immunological phenotypes. Presence/absence analyses assumed roughly uniform sequencing depth across donors, an assumption that may not hold. A further reported finding was that TCR beta sequences accurately predicted the HLA-A and HLA-B alleles for most subjects in the first cohort. In a later genetic analysis, fewer N-insertions in productive TCRs were reported among donors in an Asian-associated ancestry cluster than the roughly 700-donor mean. An earlier analysis of some 560 of the donors showed that most TCR beta V segments appeared in productive rearrangements either about 87% or about 30% of the time, which broadly matched IMGT annotations. At a false discovery rate of 0.05, a later analysis linked some 18,000 TCR beta sequences to specific HLA alleles. Compared with equally common non-associated chains, HLA-associated TCR beta chains in a later analysis were more clonally expanded and had lower generation probabilities. HLA typing was unavailable for some donors at each locus, so association tests used only the typed subset. In vitro tests confirmed that three of the cytomegalovirus-associated TCR beta chains recognize cytomegalovirus antigens. Most TCR sequences were seen in very few donors, while some public TCRs were found in many individuals. Linkage disequilibrium might explain the correlated functional status among segregating V segments, but an unknown experimental factor could not be ruled out. When HLA alleles, especially DR and DQ, strongly co-occurred, TCR associations were difficult to assign to individual alleles. The sequencing pipeline was judged likely to have produced a cluster of highly shared sequence variants as a technical artifact. In a later analysis, the rate of TCR association differed among HLA loci, with DRB1 alleles having the most associated TCRs and HLA-C alleles having the fewest. The study gave a list of 150 to 200 TCR beta chains associated with cytomegalovirus. CMV serostatus was the only immune exposure information available for the cohort. In a later analysis, most CMV-associated TCR beta chains were found to appear HLA-restricted, with HLA associations seemingly driven largely by CMV exposure. The cohort was sequenced for TCR beta chains only, and without alpha or paired-chain data the features that could be detected were limited. An association between a missense DCLRE1C variant and V-gene and J-gene trimming of TCR beta chains was found in a later genetic analysis and replicated in an independent cohort. According to a later analysis, parvovirus B19, influenza, CMV and Epstein-Barr virus appeared linked to several top co-occurrence clusters. The classifier was reported to diagnose cytomegalovirus status with high specificity and sensitivity in both the original and validation cohorts. Because counts were too low, about 18 rarely observed V segments, including chromosome 9 orphons, were excluded from the earlier analysis of 500 to 700 of the donors. Because the 87-base-pair reads could not distinguish some IMGT-functional V segments, including TRBV6-2 and TRBV6-3, those segments were excluded.

The rearranged chain carries TRBV5-4 and TRBJ2-5; the central 9 bases match TRBD1. The clonotype was recovered from a boy aged 5-17 years in good health and CMV-seronegative. Sequences were obtained from PBMCs. CDR3 sequence: CASSFGQGLGETQYF. The DNA is as follows: TGTGCCAGCAGCTTCGGACAGGGGCTGGGAGAGACCCAGTACTTC. When the CDR3 is completed using the reference TRBV5-4 and TRBJ2-5 genes on either side, the full variable domain is ETGVTQSPTHLIKTRGQQVTLRCSSQSGHNTVSWYQQALGQGPQFIFQYYREEENGRGNFPPRFSGLQFPNYSSELNVNALELDDSALYLCASSFGQGLGETQYFGPGTRLLVL.